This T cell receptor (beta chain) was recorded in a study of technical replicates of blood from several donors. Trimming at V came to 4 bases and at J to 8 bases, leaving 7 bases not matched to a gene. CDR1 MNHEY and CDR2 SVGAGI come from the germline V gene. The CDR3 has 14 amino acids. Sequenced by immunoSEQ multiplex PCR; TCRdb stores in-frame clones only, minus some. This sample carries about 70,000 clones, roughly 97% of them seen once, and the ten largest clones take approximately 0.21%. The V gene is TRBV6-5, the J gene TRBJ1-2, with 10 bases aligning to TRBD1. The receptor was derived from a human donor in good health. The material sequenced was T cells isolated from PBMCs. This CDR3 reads CASSSGQGPLGYTF. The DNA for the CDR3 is TGTGCCAGCAGTTCGGGACAGGGGCCCCTGGGCTACACCTTC.